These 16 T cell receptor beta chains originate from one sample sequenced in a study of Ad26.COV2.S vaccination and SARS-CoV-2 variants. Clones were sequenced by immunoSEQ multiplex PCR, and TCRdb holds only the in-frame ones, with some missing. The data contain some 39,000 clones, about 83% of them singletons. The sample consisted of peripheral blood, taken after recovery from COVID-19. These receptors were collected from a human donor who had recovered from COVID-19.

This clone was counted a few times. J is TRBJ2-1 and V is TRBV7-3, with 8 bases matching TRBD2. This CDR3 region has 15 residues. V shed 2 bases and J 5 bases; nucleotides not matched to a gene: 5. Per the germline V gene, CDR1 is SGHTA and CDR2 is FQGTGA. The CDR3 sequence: CASSLALAGHNEQFF. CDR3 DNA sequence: TGTGCCAGCAGCTTAGCCTTAGCGGGGCACAATGAGCAGTTCTTC.

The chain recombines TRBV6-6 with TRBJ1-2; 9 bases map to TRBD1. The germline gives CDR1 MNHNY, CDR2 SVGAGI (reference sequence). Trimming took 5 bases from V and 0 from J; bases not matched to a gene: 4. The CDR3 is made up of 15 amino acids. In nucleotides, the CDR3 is TGTGCCAGCAGTGACAGGGGGGCAACTAACTATGGCTACACCTTC. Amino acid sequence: CASSDRGATNYGYTF.

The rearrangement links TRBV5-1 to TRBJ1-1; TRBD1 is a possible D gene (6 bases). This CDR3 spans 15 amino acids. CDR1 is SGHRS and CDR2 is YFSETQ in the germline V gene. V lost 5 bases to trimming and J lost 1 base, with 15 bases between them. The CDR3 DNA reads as TGCGCCAGCAGTAATCCGGGACATGCGAACACTGAAGCTTTCTTT. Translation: CASSNPGHANTEAFF.

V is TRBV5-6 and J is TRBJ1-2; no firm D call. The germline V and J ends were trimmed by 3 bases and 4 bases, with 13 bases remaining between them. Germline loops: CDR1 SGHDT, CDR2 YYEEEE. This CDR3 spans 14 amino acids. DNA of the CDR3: TGTGCCAGCAGCTGGGAGGGCCGAACCTATGGCTACACCTTC. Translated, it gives CASSWEGRTYGYTF.

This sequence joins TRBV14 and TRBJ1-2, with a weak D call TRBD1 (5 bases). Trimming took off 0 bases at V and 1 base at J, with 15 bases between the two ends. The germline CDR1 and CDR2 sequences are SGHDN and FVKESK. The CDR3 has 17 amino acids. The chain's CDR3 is CASSQDHWGRGNYGYTF. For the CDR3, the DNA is TGTGCCAGCAGCCAAGATCACTGGGGAAGGGGTAACTATGGCTACACCTTC.

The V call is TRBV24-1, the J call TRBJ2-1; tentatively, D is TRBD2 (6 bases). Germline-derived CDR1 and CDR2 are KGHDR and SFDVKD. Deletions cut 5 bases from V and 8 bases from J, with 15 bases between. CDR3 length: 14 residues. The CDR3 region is CATSVTSPVDEQFF. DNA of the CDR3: TGTGCCACCAGTGTAACTAGCCCGGTTGATGAGCAGTTCTTC.

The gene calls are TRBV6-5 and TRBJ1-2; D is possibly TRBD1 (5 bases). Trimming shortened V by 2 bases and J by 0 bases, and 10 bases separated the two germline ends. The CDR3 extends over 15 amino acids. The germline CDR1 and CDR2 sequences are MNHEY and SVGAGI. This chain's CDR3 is CASSYDQGANYGYTF. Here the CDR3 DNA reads TGTGCCAGCAGTTACGACCAGGGTGCTAACTATGGCTACACCTTC.

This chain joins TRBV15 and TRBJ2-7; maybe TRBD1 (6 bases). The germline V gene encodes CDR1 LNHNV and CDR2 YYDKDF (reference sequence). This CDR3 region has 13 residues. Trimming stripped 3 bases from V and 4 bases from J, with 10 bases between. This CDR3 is CATSSRGLYEQYF. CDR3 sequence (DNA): TGTGCCACCAGCAGCAGGGGCTTATACGAGCAGTACTTC.

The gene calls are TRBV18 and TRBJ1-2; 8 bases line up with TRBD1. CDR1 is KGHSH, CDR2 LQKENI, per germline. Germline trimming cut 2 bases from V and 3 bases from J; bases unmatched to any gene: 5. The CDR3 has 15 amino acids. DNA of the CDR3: TGTGCCAGCTCACCAAAGGACAGGGCTGACTATGGCTACACCTTC. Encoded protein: CASSPKDRADYGYTF. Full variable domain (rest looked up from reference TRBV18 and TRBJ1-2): NAGVMQNPRHLVRRRGQEARLRCSPMKGHSHVYWYRQLPEEGLKFMVYLQKENIIDESGMPKERFSAEFPKEGPSILRIQQVVRGDSAAYFCASSPKDRADYGYTFGSGTRLTVV.

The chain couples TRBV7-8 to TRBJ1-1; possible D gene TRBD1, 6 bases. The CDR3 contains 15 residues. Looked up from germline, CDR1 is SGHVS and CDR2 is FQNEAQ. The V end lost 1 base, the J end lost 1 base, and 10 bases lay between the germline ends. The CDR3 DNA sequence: TGTGCCAGCAGCTTAGTAGGACAGCCGAACACTGAAGCTTTCTTT. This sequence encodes CASSLVGQPNTEAFF.

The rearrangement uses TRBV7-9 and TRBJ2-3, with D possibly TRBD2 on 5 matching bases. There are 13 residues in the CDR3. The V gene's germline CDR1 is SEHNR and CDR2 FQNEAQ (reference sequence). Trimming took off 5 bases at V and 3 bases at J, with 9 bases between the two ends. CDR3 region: CASSSWRTDTQYF. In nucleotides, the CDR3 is TGTGCCAGCAGCAGTTGGAGGACAGATACGCAGTATTTT.

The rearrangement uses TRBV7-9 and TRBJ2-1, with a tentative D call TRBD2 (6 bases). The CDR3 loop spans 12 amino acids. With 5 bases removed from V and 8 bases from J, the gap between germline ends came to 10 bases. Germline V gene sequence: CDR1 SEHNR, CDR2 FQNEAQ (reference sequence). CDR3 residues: CASSLGGDEQFF. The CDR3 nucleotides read TGTGCCAGCAGCCTCGGAGGGGATGAGCAGTTCTTC.

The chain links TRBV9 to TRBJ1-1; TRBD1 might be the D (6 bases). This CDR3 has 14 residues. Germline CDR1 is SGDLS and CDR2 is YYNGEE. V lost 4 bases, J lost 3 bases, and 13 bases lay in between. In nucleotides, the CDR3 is TGTGCCAGCAGCCTCAGGGGTCGGGACACTGAAGCTTTCTTT. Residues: CASSLRGRDTEAFF.

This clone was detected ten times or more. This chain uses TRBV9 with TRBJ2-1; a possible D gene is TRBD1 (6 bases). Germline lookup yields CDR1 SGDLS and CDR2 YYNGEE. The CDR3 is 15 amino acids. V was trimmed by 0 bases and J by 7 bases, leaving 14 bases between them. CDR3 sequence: CASSVEVGTLNEQFF. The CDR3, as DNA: TGTGCCAGCAGCGTAGAGGTCGGGACACTTAATGAGCAGTTCTTC.

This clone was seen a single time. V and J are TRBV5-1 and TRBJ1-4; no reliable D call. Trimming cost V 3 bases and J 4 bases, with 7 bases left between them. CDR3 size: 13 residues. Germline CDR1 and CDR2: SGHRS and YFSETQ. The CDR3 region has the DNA TGCGCCAGCAGCTACGGGAGTAATGAAAAACTGTTTTTT. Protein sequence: CASSYGSNEKLFF.

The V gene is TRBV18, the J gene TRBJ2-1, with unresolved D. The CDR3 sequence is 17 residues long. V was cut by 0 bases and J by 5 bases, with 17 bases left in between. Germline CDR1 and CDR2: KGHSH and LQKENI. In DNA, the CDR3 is TGTGCCAGCTCACCACCGGTCCCAACCCCGGAAAACAATGAGCAGTTCTTC. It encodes CASSPPVPTPENNEQFF.